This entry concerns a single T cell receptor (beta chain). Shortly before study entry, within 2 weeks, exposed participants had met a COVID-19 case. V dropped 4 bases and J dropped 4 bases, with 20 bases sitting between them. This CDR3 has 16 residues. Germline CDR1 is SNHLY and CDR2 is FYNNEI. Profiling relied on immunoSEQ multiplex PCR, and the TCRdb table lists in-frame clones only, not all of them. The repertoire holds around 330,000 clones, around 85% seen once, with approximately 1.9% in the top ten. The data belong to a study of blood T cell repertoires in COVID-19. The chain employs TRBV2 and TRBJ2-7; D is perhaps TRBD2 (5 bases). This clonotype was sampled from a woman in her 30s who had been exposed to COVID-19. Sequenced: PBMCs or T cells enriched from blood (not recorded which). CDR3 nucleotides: TGTGCCAGCAGTGGGGAGAACGCCTTGTCGATGTACGAGCAGTACTTC. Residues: CASSGENALSMYEQYF.